Described below is a single TCR beta chain sequence and its context. Its antigen is still unknown. The input lacks base qualities; no much larger clone sits a single base away. Receptor amplification or capture employed the immunoSEQ multiplex PCR assay. The multiplex PCR relied on a mix of 60 forward primers for TCR Vbeta segments and 13 reverse primers for TCR Jbeta segments. A multiplex PCR assay on genomic DNA amplified the CDR3 region of rearranged TCR beta genes. Amplified TCR beta libraries were sequenced as 87-base-pair reads on the Illumina HiSeq System. The original pipeline was this. A later analysis tallied 80 million to 95 million unique TCR beta chains across the 550 to 850 repertoires, and about 12 million of those chains were shared by two or more donors. To remove PCR and sequencing errors, raw reads were error-corrected and collapsed into unique sequences using a nearest-neighbor algorithm that merged closely related sequences. Alignment of CDR3 sequences to IMGT reference sequences was used to assign V, D and J gene segments. Each retained sequence needed at least a six-nucleotide match to both a V gene segment and a J gene segment. Rearrangements were called productive when the CDR3 lacked stop codons and stayed in frame with V and J; all others were non-productive. CDR3 was defined according to IMGT convention as the region running from the second conserved V-encoded cysteine to the conserved J-encoded phenylalanine. The earlier analysis of 587 of the donors excluded sequences that lacked an unambiguous match to a single V gene segment. An earlier analysis of several hundred of the donors classified V segments as functional when productive rearrangements were above 56.7% and as segregating when the standard deviation between donors was above 5%. A statistical classification framework was built to diagnose cytomegalovirus status from the catalog of TCR beta chain sequences. V and J gene assignment, in a later analysis, came from comparing TCR nucleotide sequences with IMGT/GENE-DB human TR gene sequences. In a later analysis, CDR3 sequences and most-parsimonious VDJ recombination scenarios were assigned using the TCRdist pipeline. In a later analysis, every TCR beta chain was defined by the combination of its CDR3 amino acid sequence and its V-gene family, and reads without a unique V-gene family were dropped. In a later analysis, around 600 highly shared, low-generation-probability nucleotide sequences were removed to address suspected cross-contamination and a sequencing artifact. In a later analysis, a clonal expansion index for each public chain was calculated from normalized within-repertoire ranks of inferred template counts. Generation probabilities in a later analysis came from a VDJ recombination model fitted to out-of-frame rearrangements, and those results were checked against IGoR. In a later analysis, hypergeometric tests were used to score TCR-TCR, TCR-HLA and TCR-CMV co-occurrence, with a repertoire-size bias correction applied to TCR pairs. False discovery rates were estimated in a later analysis by permuting HLA or CMV assignments 20 times. A later analysis grouped co-occurring TCRs with DBSCAN, adding TCRdist sequence similarity when clustering within HLA-allele-positive subsets. For co-occurrence clustering, repertoires with fewer than 30,000 or more than 120,000 public chains were excluded, along with roughly five repertoires with anomalous nucleotide sharing. Entries here come from immuneACCESS through TCRdb and include only in-frame sequences with V and J called. Some clones fail to appear in such tables; in the studies checked, an unresolved V gene covers under half of the shortfall, and the cause of the remainder is unknown. The V and J calls and clone size are taken from that table; D and trimming were inferred from the DNA. The sample table lists about 41,000 clones, more than 65% of them with a count of one. 2.7% of the sample rests with the top ten.

Clipping removes 6 bases from V and 3 bases from J, with 9 as the unmatched junction base count. CDR1 is given as KGHSH and CDR2 as LQKENI, both from the germline V gene. Taken from cysteine to phenylalanine, the CDR3 has 17 residues. The kept DNA is CDR3 alone, 51 bases in frame from the first base. This sample is drawn from a study of cytomegalovirus exposure and HLA in healthy donors (dated by TCRdb to about 2017). Regarding the study in general: An earlier analysis of 587 of the donors reported around 280 Gb of sequence data and around 100 million unique TCR beta sequences obtained from about 170 million T cells. An early release covering about 600 HLA-typed donors comprised about 310 gigabases of sequencing data and 65 million to 100 million unique TCR sequences. Of the roughly 410 genotyped donors, roughly 80% were placed in the genetic ancestry cluster associated with self-reported Caucasian donors. The study aimed to test whether signatures of past pathogen exposure could be identified by cataloging public T cell receptors. The study used immunosequencing to profile the T cell repertoires of 666 subjects and linked those repertoires to cytomegalovirus serostatus. In addition to the first cohort of approximately 670 subjects, a separate validation cohort of 100 to 150 different subjects was used. The study combined high-throughput TCR immunosequencing, statistical association of individual TCRs with disease status, and machine learning to predict cytomegalovirus infection status. A later analysis re-analyzed previously published TCR beta repertoires from 666 donors and added high-resolution HLA genotyping to study TCR occurrence patterns. In the later analysis, no new phenotypic data were used to find candidate immune exposures; instead, reliance was placed on TCR beta sequences and their occurrence across donors. In an earlier analysis of 587 of the donors, high-throughput TCR beta sequencing was used to judge whether each TCR beta V gene segment behaved as functional or pseudogenic. Alongside the repertoire data, information on donor age, sex, ethnicity and CMV serostatus was compiled. Genome-wide SNP genotypes for about 55% of the roughly 670 donors were used in a later genetic analysis, which treated that subset as a discovery cohort. All discovery cohort repertoires had been generated using a single sequencing platform. HLA typing included class I and class II loci at four-digit resolution. The number of donors typed differed by locus, with roughly 629-640 for A, B, C, DRB1 and DQB1, around 520 for DQA1, over 600 for DPA1, and about 450 for DPB1. Several DR-DQ haplotypes were handled as single units for association and clustering because linkage in the cohort was strong. On average, around 200,000 unique TCR beta nucleotide sequences were sequenced per donor among a few hundred genotyped donors of the cohort, with around 19% of those sequences being non-productive. General study outcomes and caveats: In a later analysis, several top co-occurrence clusters were reported to appear linked to parvovirus B19, influenza, CMV and Epstein-Barr virus. In both the original and validation cohorts, the classifier was reported to diagnose cytomegalovirus status with high specificity and sensitivity. Because counts were too low, some 16 rarely observed V segments, including chromosome 9 orphons, were excluded from the earlier analysis of 587 of the donors. A later analysis found that most CMV-associated TCR beta chains appeared HLA-restricted, with HLA associations seemingly driven largely by CMV exposure. Assigning TCR associations to individual alleles was difficult when HLA alleles, especially DR and DQ, strongly co-occurred. Compared with equally common non-associated chains, HLA-associated TCR beta chains in a later analysis were more clonally expanded and had lower generation probabilities. An association between a missense DCLRE1C variant and V-gene and J-gene trimming of TCR beta chains was found in a later genetic analysis and replicated in an independent cohort. HLA typing was unavailable for some donors at each locus, so association tests used only the typed subset. Sequencing depth was assumed to be roughly uniform across donors in the presence/absence analyses, though that assumption may not hold. A later genetic analysis reported fewer N-insertions in productive TCRs among donors in an Asian-associated ancestry cluster than the 666-donor mean. Linkage disequilibrium might explain the correlated functional status among segregating V segments, but an unknown experimental factor could not be ruled out. Because the 87-base-pair reads could not distinguish some IMGT-functional V segments, including TRBV6-2 and TRBV6-3, those segments were excluded. A further reported finding was that TCR beta sequences accurately predicted the HLA-A and HLA-B alleles for most subjects in the first cohort. The only immune exposure information available for the cohort was CMV serostatus. Broadly in line with IMGT annotations, most TCR beta V segments showed up in productive rearrangements about 90% or about 30% of the time in an earlier analysis of approximately 600 of the donors. A cluster of highly shared sequence variants was judged likely to be a technical artifact of the sequencing pipeline. A few of the identified cytomegalovirus-associated TCR beta chains were confirmed in vitro to be specific for cytomegalovirus antigens. Only TCR beta chains were sequenced in this cohort, and the absence of alpha or paired-chain data limited detectable features. In a later analysis, about 16,000 TCR beta sequences were associated with specific HLA alleles at a false discovery rate of 0.05. The study listed 164 TCR beta chains as associated with cytomegalovirus. According to a later analysis, TCR association rates differed among HLA loci, with DRB1 alleles showing the most associated TCRs and HLA-C alleles showing the fewest. Across donors, most TCR sequences were observed very rarely, whereas some public TCRs were present in many individuals. The authors suggested that the approach could potentially be generalized to other disease states and immunological phenotypes.

In total, approximately 700 healthy bone marrow donors made up the cohort. Cohort members were all nominally healthy when sampled, although unrecorded immune exposures were likely present. The donor tested CMV seronegative and was one of the 352 seronegative cohort members. Each donor provided a peripheral blood sample, and peripheral blood mononuclear cells were used for TCR beta sequencing. Genomic DNA was extracted from the blood cell samples with the Qiagen DNeasy Blood Extraction Kit. This TCR came from a man aged 50-59 years in good health and CMV-seronegative. What was sequenced was PBMCs. The chain links TRBV18 with TRBJ2-6, and 9 junction bases match TRBD1. CDR3 reads: CASSPGQGLGGANVLTF. The DNA sequence follows: TGTGCCAGCTCGCCGGGACAGGGCCTGGGTGGGGCCAACGTCCTGACTTTC. Reference TRBV18 and TRBJ2-6 genes cover what lies past the CDR3, so the full variable domain is NAGVMQNPRHLVRRRGQEARLRCSPMKGHSHVYWYRQLPEEGLKFMVYLQKENIIDESGMPKERFSAEFPKEGPSILRIQQVVRGDSAAYFCASSPGQGLGGANVLTFGAGSRLTVL.